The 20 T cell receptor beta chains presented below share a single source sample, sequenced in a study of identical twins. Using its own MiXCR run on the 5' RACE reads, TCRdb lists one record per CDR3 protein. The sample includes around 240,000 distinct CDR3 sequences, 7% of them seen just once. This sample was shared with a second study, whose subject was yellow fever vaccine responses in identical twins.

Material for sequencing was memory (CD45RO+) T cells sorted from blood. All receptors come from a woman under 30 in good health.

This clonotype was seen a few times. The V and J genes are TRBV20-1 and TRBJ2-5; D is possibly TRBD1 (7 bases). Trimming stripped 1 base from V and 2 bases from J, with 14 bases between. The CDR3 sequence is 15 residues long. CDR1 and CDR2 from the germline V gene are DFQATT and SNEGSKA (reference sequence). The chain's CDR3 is CSARGAGGQQETQYF. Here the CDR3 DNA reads TGCAGTGCTAGAGGGGCAGGGGGGCAGCAAGAGACCCAGTACTTC.

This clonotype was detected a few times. This CDR3 reads CASSHPGKPQHF. The CDR3 DNA follows: TGTGCCAGCAGCCACCCGGGCAAGCCCCAGCATTTT. The V call is TRBV7-3, the J call TRBJ1-5; D remains unclear. Trimming cost V 5 bases and J 8 bases, with 10 bases left between them. Per the germline V gene, CDR1 is SGHTA and CDR2 is FQGTGA. The CDR3 extends over 12 amino acids. The full variable domain, completed using reference TRBV7-3 and TRBJ1-5, is GAGVSQTPSNKVTEKGKYVELRCDPISGHTALYWYRQSLGQGPEFLIYFQGTGAADDSGLPNDRFFAVRPEGSVSTLKIQRTERGDSAVYLCASSHPGKPQHFGDGTRLSIL.

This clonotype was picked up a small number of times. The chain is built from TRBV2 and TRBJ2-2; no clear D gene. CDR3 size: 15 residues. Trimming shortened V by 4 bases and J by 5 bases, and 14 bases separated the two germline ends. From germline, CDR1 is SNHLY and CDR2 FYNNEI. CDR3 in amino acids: CASSGESGRTGELFF. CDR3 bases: TGTGCCAGCAGTGGAGAGAGTGGGCGGACCGGGGAGCTGTTTTTT.

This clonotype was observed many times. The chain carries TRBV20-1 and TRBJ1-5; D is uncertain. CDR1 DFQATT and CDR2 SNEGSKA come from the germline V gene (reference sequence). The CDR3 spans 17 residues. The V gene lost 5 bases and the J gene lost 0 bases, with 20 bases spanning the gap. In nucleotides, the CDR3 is TGCAGTGCTGGCCGGAGAGCGCTAGTGGATAGCAATCAGCCCCAGCATTTT. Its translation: CSAGRRALVDSNQPQHF.

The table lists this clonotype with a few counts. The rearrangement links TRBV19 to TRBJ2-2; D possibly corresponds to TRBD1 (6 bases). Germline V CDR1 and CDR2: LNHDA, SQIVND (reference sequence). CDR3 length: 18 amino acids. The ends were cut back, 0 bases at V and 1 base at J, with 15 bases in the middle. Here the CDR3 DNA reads TGTGCCAGTAGTATAGATCATAGCTGGGGACAGAACACCGGGGAGCTGTTTTTT. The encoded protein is CASSIDHSWGQNTGELFF.

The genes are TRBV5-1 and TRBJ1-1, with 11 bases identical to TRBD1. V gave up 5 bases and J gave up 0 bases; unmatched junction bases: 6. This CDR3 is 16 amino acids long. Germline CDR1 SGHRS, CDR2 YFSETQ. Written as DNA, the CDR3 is TGCGCCAGCAGTGGGACAGGGGGGACTATGAACACTGAAGCTTTCTTT. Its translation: CASSGTGGTMNTEAFF.

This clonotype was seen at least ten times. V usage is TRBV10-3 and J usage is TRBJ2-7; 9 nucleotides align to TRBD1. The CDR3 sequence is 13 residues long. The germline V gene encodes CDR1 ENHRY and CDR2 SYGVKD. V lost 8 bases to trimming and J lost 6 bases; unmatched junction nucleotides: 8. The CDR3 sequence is CAIAGTGSPEQYF. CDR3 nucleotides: TGTGCCATCGCCGGGACAGGGTCCCCCGAGCAGTACTTC.

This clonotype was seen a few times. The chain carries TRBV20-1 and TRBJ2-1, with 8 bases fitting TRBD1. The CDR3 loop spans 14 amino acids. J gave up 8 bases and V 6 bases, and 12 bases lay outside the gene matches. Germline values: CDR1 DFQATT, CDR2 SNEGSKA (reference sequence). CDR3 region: CSAPGQGNLYEQFF. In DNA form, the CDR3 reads TGCAGTGCACCTGGACAGGGTAACCTCTATGAGCAGTTCTTC.

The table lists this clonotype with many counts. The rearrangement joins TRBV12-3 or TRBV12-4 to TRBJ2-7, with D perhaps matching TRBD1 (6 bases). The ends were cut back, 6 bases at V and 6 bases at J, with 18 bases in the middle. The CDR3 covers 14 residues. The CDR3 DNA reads TGTGCCAGCAGCTTTAGGGGGACACTCTCCGAGCAGTACGTC. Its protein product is CASSFRGTLSEQYV.

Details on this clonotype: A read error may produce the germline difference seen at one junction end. CDR3 coding DNA: TGTACCATCAGTTTAGCCGGGGGAGCGGGAGTAGGACCCTACAATGAGCAGTTCTTC. It is translated as CTISLAGGAGVGPYNEQFF. The chain is built from TRBV10-3 and TRBJ2-1; TRBD2 aligns across 8 bases. The CDR3 has 19 residues. Per germline, CDR1 ENHRY and CDR2 SYGVKD.

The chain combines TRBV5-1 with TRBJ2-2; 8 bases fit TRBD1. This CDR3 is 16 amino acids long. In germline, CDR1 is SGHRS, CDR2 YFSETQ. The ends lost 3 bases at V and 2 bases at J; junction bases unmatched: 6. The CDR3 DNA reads TGCGCCAGCAGCTCTCAGGGGGCAGGAAACACCGGGGAGCTGTTTTTT. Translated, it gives CASSSQGAGNTGELFF.

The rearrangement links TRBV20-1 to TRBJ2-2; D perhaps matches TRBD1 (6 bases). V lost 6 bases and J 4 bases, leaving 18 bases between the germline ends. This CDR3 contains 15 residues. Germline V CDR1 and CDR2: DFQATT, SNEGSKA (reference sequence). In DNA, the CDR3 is TGCAGTGCCCTTGACAGGCTGCTCCCCACCGGGGAGCTGTTTTTT. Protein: CSALDRLLPTGELFF.

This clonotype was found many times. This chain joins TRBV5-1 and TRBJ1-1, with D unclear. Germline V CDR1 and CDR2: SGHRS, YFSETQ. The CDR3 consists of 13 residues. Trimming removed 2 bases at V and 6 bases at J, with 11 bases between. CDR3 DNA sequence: TGCGCCAGCAGCTTAACGATTGGGGCTGAAGCTTTCTTT. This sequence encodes CASSLTIGAEAFF. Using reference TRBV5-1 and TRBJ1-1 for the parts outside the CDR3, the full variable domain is KAGVTQTPRYLIKTRGQQVTLSCSPISGHRSVSWYQQTPGQGLQFLFEYFSETQRNKGNFPGRFSGRQFSNSRSEMNVSTLELGDSALYLCASSLTIGAEAFFGQGTRLTVV.

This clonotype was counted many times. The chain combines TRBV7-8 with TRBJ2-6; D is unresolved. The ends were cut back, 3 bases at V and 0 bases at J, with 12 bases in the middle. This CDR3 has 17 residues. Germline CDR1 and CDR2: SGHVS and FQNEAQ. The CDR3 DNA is TGTGCCAGCAGCTTGACCGCCGGATACTCTGGGGCCAACGTCCTGACTTTC. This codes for CASSLTAGYSGANVLTF.

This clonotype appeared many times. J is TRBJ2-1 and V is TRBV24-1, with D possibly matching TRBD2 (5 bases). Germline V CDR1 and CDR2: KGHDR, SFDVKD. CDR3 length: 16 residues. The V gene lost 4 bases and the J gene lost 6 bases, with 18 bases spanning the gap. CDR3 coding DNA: TGTGCCACCAGTGACGCCCGGGGTGAGTTTGTCAATGAGCAGTTCTTC. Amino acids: CATSDARGEFVNEQFF.

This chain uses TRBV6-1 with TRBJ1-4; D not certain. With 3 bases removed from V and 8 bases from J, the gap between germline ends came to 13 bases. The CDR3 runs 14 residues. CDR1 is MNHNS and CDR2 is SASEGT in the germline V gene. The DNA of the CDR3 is TGTGCCAGCAGTGACGGTTCGACAACGGAAAAACTGTTTTTT. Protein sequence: CASSDGSTTEKLFF.

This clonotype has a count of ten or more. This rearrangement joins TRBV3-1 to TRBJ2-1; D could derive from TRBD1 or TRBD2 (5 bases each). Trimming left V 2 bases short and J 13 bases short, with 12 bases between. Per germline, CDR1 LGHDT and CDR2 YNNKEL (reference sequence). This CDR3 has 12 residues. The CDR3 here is CASSQLHGAQFF. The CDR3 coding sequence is TGTGCCAGCAGCCAACTCCACGGGGCCCAGTTCTTC.

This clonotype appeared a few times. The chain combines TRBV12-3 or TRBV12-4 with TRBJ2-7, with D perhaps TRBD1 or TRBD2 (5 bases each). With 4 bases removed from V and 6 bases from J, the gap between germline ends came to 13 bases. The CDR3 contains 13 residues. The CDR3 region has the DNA TGTGCCAGCAGTTCTCGGACTGGGGGCGAGCAGTACTTC. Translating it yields CASSSRTGGEQYF.

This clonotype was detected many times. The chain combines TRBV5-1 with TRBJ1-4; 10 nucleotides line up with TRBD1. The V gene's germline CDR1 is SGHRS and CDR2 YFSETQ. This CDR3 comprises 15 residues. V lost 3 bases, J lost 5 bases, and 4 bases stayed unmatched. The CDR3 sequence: CASSSGTGVNEKLFF. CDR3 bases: TGCGCCAGCAGCTCGGGGACAGGGGTCAATGAAAAACTGTTTTTT.

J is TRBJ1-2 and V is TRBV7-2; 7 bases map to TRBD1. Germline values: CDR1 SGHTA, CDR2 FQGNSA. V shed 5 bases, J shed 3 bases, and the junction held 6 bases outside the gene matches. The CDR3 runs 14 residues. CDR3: CASSRTGEHYGYTF. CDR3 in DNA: TGTGCCAGCAGCCGAACAGGGGAACACTATGGCTACACCTTC.